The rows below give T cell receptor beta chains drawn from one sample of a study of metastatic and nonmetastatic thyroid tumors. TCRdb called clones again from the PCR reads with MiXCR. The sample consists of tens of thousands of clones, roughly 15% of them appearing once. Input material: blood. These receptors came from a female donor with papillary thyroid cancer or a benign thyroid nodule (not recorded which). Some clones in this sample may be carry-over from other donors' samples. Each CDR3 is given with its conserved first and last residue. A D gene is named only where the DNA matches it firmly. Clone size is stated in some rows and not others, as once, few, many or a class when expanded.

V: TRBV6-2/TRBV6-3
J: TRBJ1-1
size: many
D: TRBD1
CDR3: CASSYSTDRGGLLQAEAFF
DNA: TGTGCCAGCAGTTACTCGACTGACAGGGGAGGACTCTTGCAAGCTGAAGCTTTCTTT

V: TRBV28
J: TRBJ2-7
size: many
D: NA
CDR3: CASSFSSLRYEQYF
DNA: TGTGCCAGCAGTTTTTCTAGTCTGAGGTACGAGCAGTACTTC

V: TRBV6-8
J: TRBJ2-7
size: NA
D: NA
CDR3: CQHLTTASYEQYF
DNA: TGCCAGCACTTAACGACAGCTTCCTACGAGCAGTACTTC

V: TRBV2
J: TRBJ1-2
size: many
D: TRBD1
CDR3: CASREDRASLYGYTF
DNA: TGTGCCAGCAGAGAGGACAGGGCTTCCCTCTATGGCTACACCTTC

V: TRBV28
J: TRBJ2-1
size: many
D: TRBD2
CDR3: CASSHPTSGRGSYNEQFF
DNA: TGTGCCAGCAGTCATCCGACTAGCGGGAGGGGAAGTTACAATGAGCAGTTCTTC

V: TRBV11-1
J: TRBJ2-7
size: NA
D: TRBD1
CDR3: CASMSRDSLSYEQYF
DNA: TGTGCCAGCATGTCCCGGGACAGCCTCTCCTACGAGCAGTACTTC

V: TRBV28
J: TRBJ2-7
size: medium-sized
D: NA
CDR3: CASSIGGSSYEQYF
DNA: TGTGCCAGCAGTATTGGGGGGAGCTCCTACGAGCAGTACTTC

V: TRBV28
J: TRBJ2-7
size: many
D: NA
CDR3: CASSPRAYLSYEQYF
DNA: TGTGCCAGCAGCCCCCGGGCCTACCTCTCCTACGAGCAGTACTTC

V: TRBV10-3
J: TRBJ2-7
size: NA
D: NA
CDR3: CATSESACEQYF
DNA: TGTGCCACCAGTGAGTCGGCTTGTGAGCAGTACTTC

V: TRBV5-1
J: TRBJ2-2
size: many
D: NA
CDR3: CASSLSTDTGELFF
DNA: TGCGCCAGCAGCTTGTCCACGGACACCGGGGAGCTGTTTTTT

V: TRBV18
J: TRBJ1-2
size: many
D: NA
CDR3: CASSPTVKIDGYTF
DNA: TGTGCCAGCTCACCGACGGTAAAAATAGATGGCTACACCTTC

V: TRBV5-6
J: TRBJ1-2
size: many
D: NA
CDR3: CASSLDLGYYGYTF
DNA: TGTGCCAGCAGCTTGGATTTAGGATACTATGGCTACACCTTC

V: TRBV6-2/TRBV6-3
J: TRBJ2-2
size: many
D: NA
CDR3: CASSYKGEGLSFAGELFF
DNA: TGTGCCAGCAGTTACAAGGGGGAGGGCCTATCTTTCGCCGGGGAGCTGTTTTTT

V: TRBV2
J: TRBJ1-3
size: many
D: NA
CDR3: CASRGLSGNTIYF
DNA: TGTGCCAGCAGGGGACTCTCGGGAAACACCATATATTTT

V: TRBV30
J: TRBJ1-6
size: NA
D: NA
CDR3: CVWDPVRGNSPLHF
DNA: TGTGTCTGGGATCCCGTGCGGGGTAATTCACCCCTCCACTTT

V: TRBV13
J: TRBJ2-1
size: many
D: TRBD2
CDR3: CASGTSGSNEQFF
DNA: TGTGCCAGCGGGACTAGCGGGAGCAATGAGCAGTTCTTC

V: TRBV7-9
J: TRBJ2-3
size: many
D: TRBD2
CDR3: CASSSGTSGRTDTQYF
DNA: TGTGCCAGCAGCTCCGGGACTAGCGGACGCACAGATACGCAGTATTTT

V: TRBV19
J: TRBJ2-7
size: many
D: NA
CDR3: CASRGYYEQYF
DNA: TGTGCCAGTAGAGGGTACTACGAGCAGTACTTC

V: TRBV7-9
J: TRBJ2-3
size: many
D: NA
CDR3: CASSTHSTDTQYF
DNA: TGTGCCAGCAGCACCCACAGCACAGATACGCAGTATTTT

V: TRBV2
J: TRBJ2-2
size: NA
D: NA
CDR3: CASSEVQANTGELFF
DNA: TGTGCCAGCAGTGAAGTGCAGGCTAACACCGGTGAGCTGTTTTTT

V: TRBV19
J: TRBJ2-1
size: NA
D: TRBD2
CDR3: CASSTFVLAGVYNEQFF
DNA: TGTGCCAGTAGTACGTTCGTTCTAGCGGGAGTCTACAATGAGCAGTTCTTC

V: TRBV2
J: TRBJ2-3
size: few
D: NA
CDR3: CASSSGTDTQYF
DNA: TGTGCCAGCAGTAGCGGCACAGATACGCAGTATTTT

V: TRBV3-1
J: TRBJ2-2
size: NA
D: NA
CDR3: CASSPSRTGELFF
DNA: TGTGCCAGCAGCCCTTCTAGAACCGGGGAGCTGTTTTTT

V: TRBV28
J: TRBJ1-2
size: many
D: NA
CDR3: CASRVRTAAPNYGYTF
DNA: TGTGCCAGCAGAGTCCGGACAGCCGCTCCTAACTATGGCTACACCTTC

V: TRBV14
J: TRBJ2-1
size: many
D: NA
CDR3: CASSQDGRYNEQFF
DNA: TGTGCCAGCAGCCAAGATGGTAGATACAATGAGCAGTTCTTC

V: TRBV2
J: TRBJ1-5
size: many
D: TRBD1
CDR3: CASGEGQNQPQHF
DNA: TGTGCCAGCGGAGAGGGACAGAATCAGCCCCAGCATTTT

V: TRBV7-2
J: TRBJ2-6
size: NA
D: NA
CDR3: CASTDNPGANVLTF
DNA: TGTGCCAGCACCGACAACCCTGGGGCCAACGTCCTGACTTTC

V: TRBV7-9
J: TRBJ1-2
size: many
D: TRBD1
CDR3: CASSSGRGTANYGYTF
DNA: TGTGCCAGCAGCTCGGGACGGGGGACAGCTAACTATGGCTACACCTTC

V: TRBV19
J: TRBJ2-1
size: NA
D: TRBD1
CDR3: CASSMTGEVGEQFF
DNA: TGTGCCAGTAGTATGACAGGGGAGGTCGGTGAGCAGTTCTTC

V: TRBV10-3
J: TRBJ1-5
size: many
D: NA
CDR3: CAIRPSGRGDQPQHF
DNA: TGTGCCATTCGACCATCGGGGAGAGGGGATCAGCCCCAGCATTTT

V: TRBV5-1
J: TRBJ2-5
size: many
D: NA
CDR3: CASSRGQLQGTQYF
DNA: TGCGCCAGCAGTCGTGGACAGCTCCAAGGGACCCAGTACTTC

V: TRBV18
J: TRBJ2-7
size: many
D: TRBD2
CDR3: CASSPGGLYEQYF
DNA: TGTGCCAGCTCACCCGGGGGGTTGTACGAGCAGTACTTC

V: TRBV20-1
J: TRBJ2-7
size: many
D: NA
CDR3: CSASRKIQFYEQYF
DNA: TGCAGTGCTAGTCGAAAAATCCAGTTCTACGAGCAGTACTTC

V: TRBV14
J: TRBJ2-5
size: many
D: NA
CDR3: CASSQGQWETQYF
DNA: TGTGCCAGCAGCCAAGGACAGTGGGAGACCCAGTACTTC

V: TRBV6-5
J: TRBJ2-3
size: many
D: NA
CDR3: CASSYAGGTSTDTQYF
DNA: TGTGCCAGCAGTTACGCTGGGGGGACAAGCACAGATACGCAGTATTTT

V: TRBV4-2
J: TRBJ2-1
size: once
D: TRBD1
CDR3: CASSPPWGDRTYVVNEQFF
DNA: TGTGCCAGCAGCCCACCGTGGGGGGACAGGACCTACGTAGTGAATGAGCAGTTCTTC

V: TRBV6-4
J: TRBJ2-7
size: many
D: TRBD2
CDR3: CASISVAGDYEQYF
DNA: TGTGCCAGCATCTCGGTAGCGGGAGATTACGAGCAGTACTTC

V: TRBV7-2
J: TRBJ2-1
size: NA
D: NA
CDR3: CASTARYNERLF
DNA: TGTGCCAGCACAGCTAGATACAATGAGCGGTTATTC

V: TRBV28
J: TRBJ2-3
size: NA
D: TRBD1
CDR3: CASRRQGVDTQYF
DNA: TGTGCCAGCAGAAGACAGGGAGTGGATACGCAGTATTTT

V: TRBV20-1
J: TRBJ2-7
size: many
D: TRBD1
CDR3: CSAPGTGEQYF
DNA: TGCAGTGCACCCGGGACAGGAGAGCAGTACTTC

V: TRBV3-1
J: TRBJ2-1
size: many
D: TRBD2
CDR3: CASSSSGRTNEQFF
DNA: TGTGCCAGCAGCTCTAGCGGGAGGACCAATGAGCAGTTCTTC

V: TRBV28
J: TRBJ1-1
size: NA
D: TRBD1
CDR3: CASSLTGCEAFF
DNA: TGTGCCAGCAGTTTGACAGGGTGTGAAGCTTTCTTT

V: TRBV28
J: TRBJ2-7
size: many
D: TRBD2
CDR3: CASSPRGGRHHEQYF
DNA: TGTGCCAGCAGTCCCCGGGGCGGGAGACACCACGAGCAGTACTTC

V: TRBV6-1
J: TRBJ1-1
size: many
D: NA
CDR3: CASRLQGRAEAFF
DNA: TGTGCCAGCAGACTCCAGGGTCGGGCTGAAGCTTTCTTT

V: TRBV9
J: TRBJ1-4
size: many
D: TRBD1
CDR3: CASSPSTGRNEKLFF
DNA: TGTGCCAGCAGCCCGTCGACAGGGCGGAATGAAAAACTGTTTTTT

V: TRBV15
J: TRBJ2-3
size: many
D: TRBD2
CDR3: CATRTGGGPPTDTQYF
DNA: TGTGCCACCCGAACCGGGGGGGGCCCCCCCACAGATACGCAGTATTTT

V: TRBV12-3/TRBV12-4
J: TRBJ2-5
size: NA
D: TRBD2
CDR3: CASIRVLAGGGQETQYF
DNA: TGTGCCAGCATCCGCGTACTAGCGGGAGGAGGGCAAGAGACCCAGTACTTC